Sequencing of this T cell receptor (beta chain) was carried out in a study of shared clonotypes between healthy human individuals. The wider study: For every donor, three CD4 naive, three CD4 memory, two CD8 naive and one CD8 memory plates were used.

A remark on this clone: Its specificity is not known.

Notes on the study in general: In having few donors, the study represented limited genetic and exposure-history diversity. Around 4.7% was the fraction of naive CD4 clonotypes found shared across several donors.

The investigators split CD4+ cells into a CD45RA+ naive subset and a CD45RA-negative memory subset. Sequencing was performed with immunoSEQ multiplex PCR; in TCRdb, only in-frame clones are kept and a portion is missing. This table has about 1 million clones, approximately 70% appearing once. This TCR was sampled from a man younger than 35 in good health. Sequencing used memory CD4+ T cells sorted from blood. The subset here: CD45RA-negative fraction.

The CDR3 bases are TGTGCCAGCAGCCCCTTGGACACCTCAACCGAAGCTTTCTTT. Protein product: CASSPLDTSTEAFF. The chain uses TRBV5-6 and TRBJ1-1, with D possibly being TRBD1 (5 bases). Germline V gene lookup returns CDR1 SGHDT and CDR2 YYEEEE. The CDR3 is 14 amino acids. The V gene lost 4 bases and the J gene lost 8 bases, with 18 bases spanning the gap.